This T cell receptor (beta chain) emerged from a study of blood T cells in healthy people across ages. In the case of this clonotype: The antigen remains unidentified.

Broader study findings: A strong correlation was seen between TCR beta diversity and naive T cell percentage.

V dropped 5 bases and J dropped 4 bases, with 12 bases sitting between them. The CDR3 has 14 amino acids. Germline CDR1 reads SGHTA; CDR2 reads FQGNSA. Then a second PCR, running roughly 7 to 11 cycles, was carried out with a sample-barcoded 5' primer and a J-beta primer mix. One entry per CDR3 protein results from TCRdb running MiXCR on the 5' RACE reads. Of some 670,000 distinct CDR3 sequences listed, around 50% are singletons. The TCR sequence derives from a woman of 80 years or more in good health. The specimen was blood. V usage is TRBV7-2 and J usage is TRBJ2-1, with TRBD1 as a possible D gene (6 bases). As DNA, the CDR3 is TGTGCCAGCAGCCGCGGACAGATTTACAATGAGCAGTTCTTC. Protein sequence: CASSRGQIYNEQFF. Full variable domain (rest looked up from reference TRBV7-2 and TRBJ2-1): GAGVSQSPSNKVTEKGKDVELRCDPISGHTALYWYRQSLGQGLEFLIYFQGNSAPDKSGLPSDRFSAERTGGSVSTLTIQRTQQEDSAVYLCASSRGQIYNEQFFGPGTRLTVL.